The 22 T cell receptor beta chains in this list originate from one sample, sequenced in a study of human T cells and chemical hapten exposure. Time point specified: pre-sensitization, week 0. The treatment was: therapeutic diphenylcyclopropenone sensitization with weekly scalp DPC. MiXCR, run by TCRdb on the RACE reads, gives a single entry per CDR3 protein. Of 180,000 or so distinct CDR3 sequences listed, almost 30% are singletons. This sample comprised whole blood, obtained in connection with sensitization to the hapten diphenylcyclopropenone (DPC). Receptors were obtained from a woman aged 30 to 39 with alopecia areata. Some clones in this sample may be carry-over from other donors' samples.

J is TRBJ2-2 and V is TRBV24-1; possibly TRBD1 for D (5 bases). Germline CDR1 reads KGHDR; CDR2 reads SFDVKD. V lost 9 bases and J lost 0, with 22 bases in between. The CDR3 loop spans 18 amino acids. CDR3 DNA: TGTGCCACCGGATCAAGGGGCTCCGTGGTATCGAACACCGGGGAGCTGTTTTTT. Its protein is CATGSRGSVVSNTGELFF.

The chain is built from TRBV27 and TRBJ1-6; D may be TRBD1 (6 bases). The CDR3 length is 17 residues. Trimming pared 6 bases from V and 9 bases from J, leaving 24 bases between. Germline-derived CDR1 and CDR2 are MNHEY and SMNVEV (reference sequence). In nucleotides, the CDR3 is TGTGCCAGCAGGGGCGGCGGGGGCGCATTCCGGTCTTCACCCCTCCACTTT. Protein: CASRGGGGAFRSSPLHF.

The V gene is TRBV29-1, the J gene TRBJ2-5; 9 positions agree with TRBD1. Germline CDR1 and CDR2: SQVTM and ANQGSEA. J was trimmed by 5 bases and V by 4 bases; bases with no gene match: 8. The CDR3 totals 14 residues. The chain's CDR3 is CSVGTGGRWETQYF. The CDR3 region has the DNA TGCAGCGTTGGCACAGGGGGCAGGTGGGAGACCCAGTACTTC.

V and J are TRBV20-1 and TRBJ1-1, with TRBD1 matching 8 bases. CDR1 DFQATT and CDR2 SNEGSKA come from the germline V gene (reference sequence). The V and J ends lost 6 bases and 1 base, in that order; junction bases with no gene match: 4. The CDR3 is made up of 13 amino acids. CDR3 protein: CSAQGQANTEAFF. The DNA of the CDR3 is TGCAGTGCACAGGGACAGGCGAACACTGAAGCTTTCTTT.

This clonotype was counted only a few times. The rearrangement links TRBV12-2 to TRBJ2-7; TRBD2, as called in the table, went unchecked against the DNA. TRBV12-2 is described as a pseudogene. There are 18 residues in the CDR3. CDR3 sequence (DNA): TGTGCAAGTCGCTTACGGGACTCCGGACTAGCGGGGACCTACGAGCAGTACTTC. Its translation is CASRLRDSGLAGTYEQYF.

This clonotype has a handful of counts. The CDR3: CSARDLAGGIDTQYF. In DNA, the CDR3 is TGCAGTGCTAGAGATCTAGCGGGAGGGATAGATACGCAGTATTTT. The chain joins TRBV20-1 to TRBJ2-3, with TRBD2 identical over 12 bases. Germline V lookup: CDR1 DFQATT, CDR2 SNEGSKA (reference sequence). The CDR3 is made up of 15 amino acids. The ends lost 0 bases at V and 5 bases at J; junction bases unmatched: 3.

This clonotype was detected a few times. The J gene is TRBJ2-3, the V gene TRBV28, with D possibly being TRBD1 (5 bases). The V gene's germline CDR1 is MDHEN and CDR2 SYDVKM. The CDR3 consists of 16 residues. V gave up 6 bases and J gave up 1 base, with 17 bases separating them. The CDR3 region has the DNA TGTGCCAGCAGACCAGGGCGGTGGAAGGGCACAGATACGCAGTATTTT. Its protein product is CASRPGRWKGTDTQYF.

There are a few counts of this clonotype. The chain has TRBV21-1 and TRBJ2-7; TRBD1 is the table's D call, not checked against the DNA. TRBV21-1 is shown as a pseudogene. CDR3 size: 15 residues. The CDR3 is CASSLIHVLVYEQYF. CDR3 sequence (DNA): TGTGCCAGCAGTCTGATACATGTCCTCGTCTACGAGCAGTACTTC.

This clonotype appeared a few times. This sequence joins TRBV2 and TRBJ2-5; a weak D match, TRBD2 (6 bases). This CDR3 has 14 residues. Trimming shortened V by 5 bases and J by 5 bases, and 15 bases separated the two germline ends. CDR1 SNHLY and CDR2 FYNNEI come from the germline V gene. DNA of the CDR3: TGTGCCAGCAGTCCCCCGTCGGGGGTTGAGACCCAGTACTTC. Its translation: CASSPPSGVETQYF.

V usage is TRBV5-1 and J usage is TRBJ2-1; D might be TRBD2 (6 bases). The CDR3 covers 15 residues. The V end was cut by 7 bases, the J end by 4 bases, with 18 bases between. CDR1 SGHRS and CDR2 YFSETQ come from the germline V gene. CDR3 region: CASHRSGENYNEQFF. The CDR3 coding sequence is TGCGCCAGCCACCGTAGCGGAGAGAATTACAATGAGCAGTTCTTC.

CDR3 in amino acids: CASSLGGGPNTEAFF. CDR3 sequence (DNA): TGTGCCAGCAGCTTGGGGGGGGGCCCGAACACTGAAGCTTTCTTT. The V gene is TRBV5-6, the J gene TRBJ1-1; TRBD1 might be the D (6 bases). The germline V gene encodes CDR1 SGHDT and CDR2 YYEEEE. There are 15 residues in the CDR3. V dropped 0 bases and J dropped 1 base, with 10 bases sitting between them.

This clonotype has only a few counts. The chain combines TRBV12-3 or TRBV12-4 with TRBJ2-7, with D possibly being TRBD1 or TRBD2 (5 bases each). V lost 3 bases and J 6 bases, leaving 12 bases between the germline ends. The length of the CDR3 is 13 residues. The CDR3 loop reads CASSFGDPGEQYF. CDR3 nucleotides: TGTGCCAGCAGTTTTGGGGACCCCGGCGAGCAGTACTTC.

This chain joins TRBV28 and TRBJ2-1; the D is unclear. Between the trimmed V and J ends, which lost 11 bases and 3 bases, there was a span of 8 bases. Germline V CDR1 and CDR2: MDHEN, SYDVKM. The length of the CDR3 is 11 residues. The CDR3 here is CAVTNYNEQFF. The DNA for the CDR3 is TGTGCCGTAACCAACTACAATGAGCAGTTCTTC.

The chain couples TRBV28 to TRBJ1-1; 9 positions agree with TRBD1. Germline V CDR1 and CDR2: MDHEN, SYDVKM. The CDR3 is 19 residues long. V trimming: 3 bases; J trimming: 1 base; junction bases outside the gene matches: 15. The CDR3 nucleotides read TGTGCCAGCAGTTTCATAGCAGGGACAGGGCGTGGCTCGAACACTGAAGCTTTCTTT. Protein: CASSFIAGTGRGSNTEAFF.

V gene TRBV20-1 combines with J gene TRBJ1-1; D might be TRBD1 (5 bases). The germline V gene has CDR1 DFQATT and CDR2 SNEGSKA (reference sequence). Trimming took 5 bases from V and 1 from J, leaving 14 bases between them. The CDR3 consists of 14 residues. The CDR3 DNA is TGCAGTGCTCTAACCGGGACGAGGAACACTGAAGCTTTCTTT. Its translation is CSALTGTRNTEAFF.

The chain carries TRBV20-1 and TRBJ2-5; unclear D gene. V was trimmed by 6 bases and J by 4 bases, leaving 12 bases between them. Germline V gene sequence: CDR1 DFQATT, CDR2 SNEGSKA (reference sequence). The CDR3 is 12 residues long. Here the CDR3 DNA reads TGCAGTGCGATCCAAGCCGCAGAGACCCAGTACTTC. It codes for CSAIQAAETQYF.

This sequence joins TRBV3-1 and TRBJ2-7; 11 bases agree with TRBD1. The J segment lost 8 bases and the V segment lost 2 bases, leaving 8 bases of the junction unmatched. From germline, CDR1 is LGHDT and CDR2 YNNKEL (reference sequence). The CDR3 runs 15 residues. The CDR3 DNA sequence: TGTGCCAGCAGCCAAATTGGGACAGGGGGGTCTCAGCAGTACTTC. This encodes CASSQIGTGGSQQYF.

The J gene is TRBJ2-5, the V gene TRBV19; 9 bases match TRBD2. This CDR3 has 15 residues. Germline lookup yields CDR1 LNHDA and CDR2 SQIVND (reference sequence). Trimming took 4 bases from V and 4 from J; bases not matched to a gene: 7. The CDR3 protein is CASSKVAGVGETQYF. CDR3 sequence (DNA): TGTGCCAGTAGTAAGGTAGCGGGGGTCGGAGAGACCCAGTACTTC. Looking up the rest from reference TRBV19 and TRBJ2-5 gives the full variable domain: DGGITQSPKYLFRKEGQNVTLSCEQNLNHDAMYWYRQDPGQGLRLIYYSQIVNDFQKGDIAEGYSVSREKKESFPLTVTSAQKNPTAFYLCASSKVAGVGETQYFGPGTRLLVL.

The chain carries TRBV5-1 and TRBJ2-1; 11 bases line up with TRBD2. CDR1 is SGHRS and CDR2 is YFSETQ in the germline V gene. The CDR3 has 15 amino acids. V shed 7 bases and J 7 bases; nucleotides not matched to a gene: 10. CDR3 nucleotides: TGCGCCAGCGGCCACTTAGCGGGGGGGTTGAATGAGCAGTTCTTC. Amino acids: CASGHLAGGLNEQFF.

The chain carries TRBV28 and TRBJ1-2, with TRBD1 as a possible D gene (5 bases). V was cut by 10 bases and J by 6 bases, with 21 bases left in between. CDR3 size: 14 residues. Germline V CDR1 and CDR2: MDHEN, SYDVKM. The CDR3 DNA reads TGTGCCACAAAACGCGGAGGGACCTTGAATGGCTACACCTTC. Translated, it gives CATKRGGTLNGYTF.

This clonotype was picked up a small number of times. The chain employs TRBV4-2 and TRBJ2-3, with a possible D match to TRBD2 (5 bases). The V gene lost 2 bases and the J gene lost 2 bases, with 8 bases spanning the gap. Germline-derived CDR1 and CDR2 are LGHNA and YNFKEQ. The length of the CDR3 is 14 residues. The CDR3 sequence: CASSQQRTTDTQYF. Here the CDR3 DNA reads TGTGCCAGCAGCCAACAGCGGACCACAGATACGCAGTATTTT.

This rearrangement joins TRBV29-1 to TRBJ2-5; D unresolved. The CDR3 totals 12 residues. The V and J ends lost 6 bases and 1 base respectively, with 9 bases between them. Germline CDR1 SQVTM, CDR2 ANQGSEA. In DNA, the CDR3 is TGCAGCGTCGGGTACAGCCAAGAGACCCAGTACTTC. It yields the protein CSVGYSQETQYF.